A selection of T cell receptor beta chains follows, all from one sample in a study of immune evolution from preneoplasia to lung adenocarcinoma. Generated by immunoSEQ multiplex PCR, the TCRdb table keeps only in-frame clones and is missing some. Here the sample spans 6,000 to 8,000 clones, around 77% being singletons. Sequenced: FFPE lung adenocarcinoma in situ tissue. These receptors came from a donor aged 70 or over with lung adenocarcinoma. Some clones in this sample may be carry-over from other donors' samples. Each CDR3 is given with its conserved first and last residue. Where a row states a size, it is once, few, many or the class of an expanded clone; other rows omit it.

NA,TRBV11-3,TRBJ2-3,CASSPQWRPQDTQYF
once,TRBV5-4,TRBJ1-2,CASSFQTGYDYGYTF
NA,TRBV29-1,TRBJ2-7,CSVLQETLGGEQYF
NA,TRBV18,TRBJ2-5,CASSSGTKETQYF
NA,TRBV5-5,TRBJ1-5,CASSLARVGQPQHF
few,TRBV7-6,TRBJ2-7,CASSLRSDALYEQYF
NA,TRBV30,TRBJ1-5,CAWSGSTGGDQPQHF
NA,TRBV10-1,TRBJ2-2,CASSELTGNTGELFF
NA,TRBV7-9,TRBJ1-2,CASSFPGTADGYTF
NA,TRBV11-2,TRBJ2-7,CASSSTRDRDNEQYF
NA,TRBV10-3,TRBJ2-3,CAIRQGTGGTDTQYF
NA,TRBV11-3,TRBJ2-2,CASSFGLAGFRSTGELFF
NA,TRBV14,TRBJ2-7,CASSPALGGVYEQYF
NA,TRBV5-6,TRBJ2-1,CASSLTAEQFF
NA,TRBV14,TRBJ1-4,CASRRTGFEKLFF
NA,TRBV18,TRBJ1-3,CASSPFRGHEHSGNTIYF
NA,TRBV18,TRBJ2-1,CASSPQRVSNEQFF
NA,TRBV30,TRBJ2-7,CASTLSGSTYEQYF
NA,TRBV7-9,TRBJ1-6,CASVQSQNSPLHF
NA,TRBV10-2,TRBJ2-7,CASSVFQGKYYEQYF
NA,TRBV6-5,TRBJ2-5,CASNGLGETQYF
NA,TRBV9,TRBJ2-1,CASSVTSGGAGNEQFF
NA,TRBV2,TRBJ2-7,CASTGQGYYEQYF
NA,TRBV13,TRBJ2-7,CASSLGWASGVQQYF
once,TRBV27,NA,CASSLQAGSYEQYF
NA,TRBV4-1,TRBJ2-1,CASSQVGTSFDEQFF
NA,TRBV5-8,TRBJ1-2,CASNPGQGLYGYTF
NA,TRBV6-6,TRBJ1-5,CATDRISNQPQHF
NA,TRBV11-2,TRBJ2-5,CASSLSRGGLIMYQETQYF
NA,TRBV2,TRBJ1-4,CASSEGTGNEKLFF
NA,TRBV6-5,TRBJ1-1,CASRGRVNTEAFF
NA,TRBV15,TRBJ2-7,CATSRAQGYEQYF
NA,TRBV28,TRBJ2-7,CASSRPALYEQYF
NA,TRBV7-2,TRBJ2-7,CASSSRGISSYEQYF
once,TRBV9,TRBJ2-7,CASSVGTPGYEQYF
NA,TRBV12-5,TRBJ1-5,CASARGTGSNQPQHF
few,TRBV7-3,TRBJ2-1,CASSLTGLAGEEQFF